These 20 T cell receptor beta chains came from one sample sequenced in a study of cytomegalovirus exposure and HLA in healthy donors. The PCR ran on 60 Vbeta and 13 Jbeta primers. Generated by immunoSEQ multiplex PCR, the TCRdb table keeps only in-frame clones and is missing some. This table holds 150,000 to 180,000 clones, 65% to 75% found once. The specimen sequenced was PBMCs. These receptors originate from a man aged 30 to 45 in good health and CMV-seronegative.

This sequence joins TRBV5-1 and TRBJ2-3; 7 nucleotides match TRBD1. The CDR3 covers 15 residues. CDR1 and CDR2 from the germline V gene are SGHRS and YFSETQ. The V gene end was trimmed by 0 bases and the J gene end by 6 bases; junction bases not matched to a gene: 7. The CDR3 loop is CASSLAGGRGDTQYF. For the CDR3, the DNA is TGCGCCAGCAGCTTGGCCGGAGGCAGGGGGGATACGCAGTATTTT.

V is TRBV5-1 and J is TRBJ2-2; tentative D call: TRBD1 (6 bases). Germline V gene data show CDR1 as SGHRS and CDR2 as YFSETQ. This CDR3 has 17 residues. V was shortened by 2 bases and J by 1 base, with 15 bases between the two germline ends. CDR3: CASSFINTGKNTGELFF. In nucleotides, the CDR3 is TGCGCCAGCAGCTTCATTAATACAGGGAAGAACACCGGGGAGCTGTTTTTT. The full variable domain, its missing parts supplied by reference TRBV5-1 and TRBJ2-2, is KAGVTQTPRYLIKTRGQQVTLSCSPISGHRSVSWYQQTPGQGLQFLFEYFSETQRNKGNFPGRFSGRQFSNSRSEMNVSTLELGDSALYLCASSFINTGKNTGELFFGEGSRLTVL.

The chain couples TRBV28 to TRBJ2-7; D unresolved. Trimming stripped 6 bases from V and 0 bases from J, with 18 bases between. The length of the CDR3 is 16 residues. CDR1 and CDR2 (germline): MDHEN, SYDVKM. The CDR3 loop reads CASSLRHTLSSYEQYF. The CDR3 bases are TGTGCCAGCAGCCTGAGGCACACCCTAAGCTCCTACGAGCAGTACTTC.

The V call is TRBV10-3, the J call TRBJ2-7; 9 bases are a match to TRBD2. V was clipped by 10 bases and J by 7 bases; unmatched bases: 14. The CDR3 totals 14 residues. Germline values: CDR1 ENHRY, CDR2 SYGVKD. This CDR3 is CATGWRGGLGEQYF. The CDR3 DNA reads TGTGCCACGGGATGGCGGGGGGGCCTTGGGGAGCAGTACTTC.

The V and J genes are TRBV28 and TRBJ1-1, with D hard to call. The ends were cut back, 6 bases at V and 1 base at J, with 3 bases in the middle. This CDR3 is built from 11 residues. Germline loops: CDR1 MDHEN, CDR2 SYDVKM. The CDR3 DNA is TGTGCCAGCAGACAGAACACTGAAGCTTTCTTT. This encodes CASRQNTEAFF.

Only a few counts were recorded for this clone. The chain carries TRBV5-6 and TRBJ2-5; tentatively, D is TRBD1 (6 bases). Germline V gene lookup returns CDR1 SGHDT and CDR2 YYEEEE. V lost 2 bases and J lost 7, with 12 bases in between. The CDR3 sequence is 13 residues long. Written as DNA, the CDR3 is TGTGCCAGCAGCTTTCAGGGGATAGGGACCCAGTACTTC. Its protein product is CASSFQGIGTQYF.

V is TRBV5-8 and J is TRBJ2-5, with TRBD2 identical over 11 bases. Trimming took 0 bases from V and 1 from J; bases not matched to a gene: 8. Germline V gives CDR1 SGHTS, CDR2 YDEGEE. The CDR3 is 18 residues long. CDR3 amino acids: CASSLGLAGGGVQETQYF. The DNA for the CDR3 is TGTGCCAGCAGCTTGGGGCTAGCGGGGGGCGGGGTCCAAGAGACCCAGTACTTC. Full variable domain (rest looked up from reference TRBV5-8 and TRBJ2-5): EAGVTQSPTHLIKTRGQQATLRCSPISGHTSVYWYQQALGLGLQFLLWYDEGEERNRGNFPPRFSGRQFPNYSSELNVNALELEDSALYLCASSLGLAGGGVQETQYFGPGTRLLVL.

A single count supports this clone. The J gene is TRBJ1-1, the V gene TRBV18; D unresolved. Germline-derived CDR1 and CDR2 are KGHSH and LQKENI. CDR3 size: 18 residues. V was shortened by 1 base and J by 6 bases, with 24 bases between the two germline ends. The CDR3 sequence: CASSPRRFAPLSGSEAFF. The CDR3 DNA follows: TGTGCCAGCTCACCACGAAGATTTGCCCCTCTTTCGGGGTCTGAAGCTTTCTTT.

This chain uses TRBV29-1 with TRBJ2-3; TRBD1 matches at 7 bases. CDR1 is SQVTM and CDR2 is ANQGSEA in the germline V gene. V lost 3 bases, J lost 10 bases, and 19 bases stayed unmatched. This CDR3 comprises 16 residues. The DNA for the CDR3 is TGCAGCGTTGAGGTGTGTAGACAGGGCACCGGCTGTGCGCAGTATTTT. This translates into CSVEVCRQGTGCAQYF.

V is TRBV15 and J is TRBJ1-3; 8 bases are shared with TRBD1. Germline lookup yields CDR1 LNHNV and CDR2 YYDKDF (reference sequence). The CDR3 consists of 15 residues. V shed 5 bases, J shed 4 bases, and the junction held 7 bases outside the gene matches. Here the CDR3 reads CATSPRRGPGNTIYF. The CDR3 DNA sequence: TGTGCCACCAGCCCTCGCAGGGGGCCCGGAAACACCATATATTTT. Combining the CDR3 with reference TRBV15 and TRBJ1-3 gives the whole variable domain DAMVIQNPRYQVTQFGKPVTLSCSQTLNHNVMYWYQQKSSQAPKLLFHYYDKDFNNEADTPDNFQSRRPNTSFCFLDIRSPGLGDTAMYLCATSPRRGPGNTIYFGEGSWLTVV.

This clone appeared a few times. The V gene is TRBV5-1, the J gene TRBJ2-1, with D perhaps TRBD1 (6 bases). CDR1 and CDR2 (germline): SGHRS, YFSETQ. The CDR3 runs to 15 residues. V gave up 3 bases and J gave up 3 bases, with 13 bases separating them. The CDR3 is CASSSYRDIYNEQFF. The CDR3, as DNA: TGCGCCAGCAGCTCGTACCGGGACATCTACAATGAGCAGTTCTTC.

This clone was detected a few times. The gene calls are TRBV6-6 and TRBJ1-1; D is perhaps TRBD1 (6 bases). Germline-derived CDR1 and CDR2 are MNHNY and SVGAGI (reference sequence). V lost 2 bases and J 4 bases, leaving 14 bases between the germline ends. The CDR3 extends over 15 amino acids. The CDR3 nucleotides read TGTGCCAGCAGTTACCGGGCAGGGGTTGGCACTGAAGCTTTCTTT. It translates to CASSYRAGVGTEAFF.

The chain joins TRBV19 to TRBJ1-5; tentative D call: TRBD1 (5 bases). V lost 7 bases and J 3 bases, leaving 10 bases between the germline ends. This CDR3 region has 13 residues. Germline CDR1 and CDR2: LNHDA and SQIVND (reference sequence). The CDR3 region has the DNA TGTGCCAGTAACCGACAGAACAATCAGCCCCAGCATTTT. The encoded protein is CASNRQNNQPQHF.

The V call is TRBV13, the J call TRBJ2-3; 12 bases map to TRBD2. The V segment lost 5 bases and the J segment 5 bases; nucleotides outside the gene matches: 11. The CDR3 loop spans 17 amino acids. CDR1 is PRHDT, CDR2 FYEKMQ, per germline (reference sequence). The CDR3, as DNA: TGTGCCAGCAGCCCCTTACGCACTAGCGGGGGGAAAGATACGCAGTATTTT. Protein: CASSPLRTSGGKDTQYF.

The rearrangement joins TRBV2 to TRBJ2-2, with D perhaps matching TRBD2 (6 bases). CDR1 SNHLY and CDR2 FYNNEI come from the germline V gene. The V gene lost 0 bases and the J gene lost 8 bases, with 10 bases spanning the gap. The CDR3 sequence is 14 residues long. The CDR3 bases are TGTGCCAGCAGTGAAGCGCTTCGGGGGGGGGAGCTGTTTTTT. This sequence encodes CASSEALRGGELFF.

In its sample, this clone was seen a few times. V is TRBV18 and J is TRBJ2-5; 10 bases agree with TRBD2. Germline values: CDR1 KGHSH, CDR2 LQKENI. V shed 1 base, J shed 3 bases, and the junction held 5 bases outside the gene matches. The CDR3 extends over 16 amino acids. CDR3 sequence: CASSPLSSGGEETQYF. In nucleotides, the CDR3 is TGTGCCAGCTCACCACTCTCTAGCGGGGGCGAAGAGACCCAGTACTTC.

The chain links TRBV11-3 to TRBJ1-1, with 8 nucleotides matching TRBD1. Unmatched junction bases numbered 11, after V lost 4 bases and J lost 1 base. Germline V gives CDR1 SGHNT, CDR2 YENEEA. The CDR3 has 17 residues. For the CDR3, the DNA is TGTGCCAGCAGCTCCGACAGGGGAACTCGTGGGAACACTGAAGCTTTCTTT. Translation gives CASSSDRGTRGNTEAFF.

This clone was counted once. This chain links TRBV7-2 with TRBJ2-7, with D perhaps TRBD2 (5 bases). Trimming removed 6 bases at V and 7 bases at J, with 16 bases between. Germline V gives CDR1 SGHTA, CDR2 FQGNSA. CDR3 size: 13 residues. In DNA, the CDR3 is TGTGCCAGCAGTCATCCACCCAAGCGGGAGCAGTACTTC. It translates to CASSHPPKREQYF.

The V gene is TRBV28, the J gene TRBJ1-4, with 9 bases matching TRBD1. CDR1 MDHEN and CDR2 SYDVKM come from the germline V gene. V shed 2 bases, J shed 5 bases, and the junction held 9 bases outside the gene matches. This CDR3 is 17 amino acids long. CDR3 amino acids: CASSLLFWDRVNEKLFF. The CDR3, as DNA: TGTGCCAGCAGTTTACTCTTCTGGGACAGGGTGAATGAAAAACTGTTTTTT.

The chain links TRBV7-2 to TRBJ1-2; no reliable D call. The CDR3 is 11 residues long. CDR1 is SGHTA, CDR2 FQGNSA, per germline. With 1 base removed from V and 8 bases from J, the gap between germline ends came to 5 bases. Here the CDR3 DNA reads TGTGCCAGCAGCTTAGATGAGGGCTACACCTTC. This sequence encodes CASSLDEGYTF.